The 2 T cell receptor beta chains reported below all come from one sample, sequenced in a study of T-cell memory formation after mild COVID-19. TCRdb reanalysed the 5' RACE reads using MiXCR and keeps one entry per CDR3 protein. The sample comprises fewer than 300,000 distinct CDR3 sequences, about a sixth of which are singletons, and 20% to 25% rests with the top ten. Source material: PBMCs or a T cell subset sorted from them (not recorded which). Every receptor here comes from a man aged 18 to 29 who had mild COVID-19 (a few samples of this study predate the infection). Cell type and time point are not known.

V gene TRBV20-1 combines with J gene TRBJ2-3; D possibly corresponds to TRBD2 (7 bases). Germline V gene data show CDR1 as DFQATT and CDR2 as SNEGSKA (reference sequence). Trimming took 0 bases from V and 6 from J, leaving 16 bases between them. The CDR3 contains 15 residues. The CDR3 loop reads CSARDPGGRVDTQYF. The CDR3 DNA sequence: TGCAGTGCTAGAGATCCGGGGGGCCGCGTGGATACGCAGTATTTT.

This clonotype was counted many times. This chain connects TRBV10-3 to TRBJ1-1; tentative D call: TRBD1 (5 bases). Trimming took 3 bases from V and 10 from J, leaving 12 bases between them. The CDR3 contains 12 residues. Germline V CDR1 and CDR2: ENHRY, SYGVKD. Here the CDR3 reads CAISEPGEGAFF. Written as DNA, the CDR3 is TGTGCCATCAGTGAACCGGGGGAAGGAGCTTTCTTT.